A selection of T cell receptor beta chains follows, all from one sample in a study of cytomegalovirus exposure and HLA in healthy donors. Sequencing used immunoSEQ multiplex PCR; TCRdb keeps in-frame clones, though not all of them. Among 150,000 to 200,000 clones listed, around 82% were seen once. The sequenced sample consisted of PBMCs. These receptors were taken from a woman aged 18 to 35 in good health and CMV-seropositive. The CDR3 runs from the conserved cysteine through the conserved F or W. A D gene is named only where the DNA matches it firmly. Only some rows state a clone size, as once, few, many or a class for expanded clones.

CDR3: CASSDLGVRTDTQYF; DNA: TGTGCCAGCAGTGATCTAGGGGTCCGCACAGATACGCAGTATTTT; D: NA; J: TRBJ2-3; size: NA; V: TRBV2
CDR3: CTSSLGEGLAFSYEQYF; DNA: TGCACCAGCAGCCTAGGGGAGGGACTAGCGTTTTCCTACGAGCAGTACTTC; D: NA; J: TRBJ2-7; size: NA; V: TRBV1
CDR3: CASSKDNQETQYF; DNA: TGCGCCAGCAGCAAGGACAACCAAGAGACCCAGTACTTC; D: NA; J: TRBJ2-5; size: few; V: TRBV5-1
CDR3: CASNRQGYYEQYF; DNA: TGTGCCAGCAATCGGCAGGGCTACTACGAGCAGTACTTC; D: NA; J: TRBJ2-7; size: NA; V: TRBV5-6
CDR3: CASTQASYTEAFF; DNA: TGTGCCAGCACTCAGGCTAGCTACACTGAAGCTTTCTTT; D: NA; J: TRBJ1-1; size: few; V: TRBV6-5
CDR3: CASSDSAGHPYGYTF; DNA: TGTGCCAGCAGTGACTCTGCAGGTCACCCCTATGGCTACACCTTC; D: NA; J: TRBJ1-2; size: NA; V: TRBV6-4
CDR3: CATQQGITSGQYF; DNA: TGTGCCACCCAACAGGGTATTACTTCGGGACAGTACTTC; D: NA; J: TRBJ2-4; size: NA; V: TRBV2
CDR3: CASSPREGGVGELFF; DNA: TGTGCCAGCAGCCCCCGTGAGGGCGGGGTCGGGGAGCTGTTTTTT; D: NA; J: TRBJ2-2; size: NA; V: TRBV7-6
CDR3: CASTRDSTHKAFF; DNA: TGTGCCAGCACCAGGGACAGTACCCACAAAGCTTTCTTT; D: TRBD1; J: TRBJ1-1; size: once; V: TRBV6-6
CDR3: CASSQEGVRTEAFF; DNA: TGCGCCAGCAGCCAAGAGGGAGTTAGGACTGAAGCTTTCTTT; D: NA; J: TRBJ1-1; size: NA; V: TRBV4-1
CDR3: CASGPEGNSGTREAFF; DNA: TGTGCTAGTGGTCCGGAGGGGAACTCAGGAACTCGGGAGGCGTTCTTC; D: TRBD2; J: TRBJ2-1; size: NA; V: TRBV12-5
CDR3: CASSSPGTEISPLHF; DNA: TGTGCCAGCAGCTCTCCCGGGACAGAGATCTCACCCCTCCACTTT; D: TRBD1; J: TRBJ1-6; size: NA; V: TRBV7-9